One and the same sample provided the 27 T cell receptor beta chains below, sequenced in a study of T cell responses to AZD1222 COVID-19 vaccine. Profiled with immunoSEQ multiplex PCR; TCRdb holds only in-frame clones, not every one. Here the sample spans around 130,000 clones, around 86% being singletons. Sequenced material: peripheral blood, taken 28 days after the second AZD1222 dose. These receptors all come from an adult who received the AZD1222 COVID-19 vaccine.

Worth noting for this clone: A clone one base away is much larger, so this may be a read error. The rearrangement uses TRBV2 and TRBJ2-3; 10 bases agree with TRBD2. The junction had 0 bases not matched to a gene; V was cut back by 2 bases and J by 1 base. This CDR3 region has 15 residues. Per the germline V gene, CDR1 is SNHLY and CDR2 is FYNNEI. DNA of the CDR3: TGTGCCAGCAGTGAACTAGCGGGAGGCACAGATACGCAGTATTTT. This codes for CASSELAGGTDTQYF.

The chain has TRBV11-1 and TRBJ2-7; 10 bases fit TRBD1. Looked up from germline, CDR1 is SGHAT and CDR2 is FQDESV (reference sequence). Trimming removed 4 bases from V and 0 bases from J; junction bases left unmatched: 3. The CDR3 totals 15 residues. CDR3 bases: TGTGCCAGCAGCTCGGGACAGGGGTACTCCTACGAGCAGTACTTC. It is translated as CASSSGQGYSYEQYF.

V gene TRBV4-2 combines with J gene TRBJ2-3; 12 bases line up with TRBD2. With 7 bases clipped from V and 6 bases from J, the junction kept 8 bases outside the gene matches. The CDR3 length is 15 residues. CDR1 is LGHNA and CDR2 is YNFKEQ in the germline V gene. The CDR3: CASTTSGGTGDTQYF. The CDR3 region has the DNA TGTGCCAGCACGACTAGCGGGGGAACGGGGGATACGCAGTATTTT.

The rearrangement links TRBV7-2 to TRBJ1-4, with D possibly TRBD1 on 5 matching bases. V dropped 1 base and J dropped 12 bases, with 12 bases sitting between them. The CDR3 length is 13 residues. CDR1 is SGHTA, CDR2 FQGNSA, per germline. Here the CDR3 DNA reads TGTGCCAGCAGCTTAGGATTCGGGGGAGAACTGTTTTTT. Its protein product is CASSLGFGGELFF.

This clone has only a few counts. This sequence joins TRBV4-3 and TRBJ2-1; a weak D match, TRBD2 (5 bases). Trimming took off 4 bases at V and 0 bases at J, with 13 bases between the two ends. Germline values: CDR1 LGHNA, CDR2 YSLEER. The CDR3 contains 16 residues. The CDR3 DNA sequence: TGCGCCAGCAGCCTTGTACCCGGGGACTCCTACAATGAGCAGTTCTTC. Residues: CASSLVPGDSYNEQFF.

The chain carries TRBV7-8 and TRBJ1-1; 9 bases are a match to TRBD1. CDR1 SGHVS and CDR2 FQNEAQ come from the germline V gene. J gave up 3 bases and V 1 base, and 6 bases lay outside the gene matches. The CDR3 loop spans 16 amino acids. CDR3 sequence reads: CASSLVQGAVHTEAFF. The CDR3 coding sequence is TGTGCCAGCAGCTTAGTACAGGGGGCAGTGCACACTGAAGCTTTCTTT. Using reference TRBV7-8 and TRBJ1-1 for the parts outside the CDR3, the full variable domain is GAGVSQSPRYKVAKRGQDVALRCDPISGHVSLFWYQQALGQGPEFLTYFQNEAQLDKSGLPSDRFFAERPEGSVSTLKIQRTQQEDSAVYLCASSLVQGAVHTEAFFGQGTRLTVV.

V usage is TRBV30 and J usage is TRBJ1-2, with a tentative D call TRBD1 (6 bases). The V gene lost 7 bases and the J gene lost 6 bases, with 15 bases spanning the gap. This CDR3 has 12 residues. From germline, CDR1 is GTSNPN and CDR2 SVGIG (reference sequence). The CDR3 bases are TGTGCCTCGACAGGAGGTGAGAATGGCTACACCTTC. It is translated as CASTGGENGYTF.

The chain combines TRBV9 with TRBJ1-1, with D maybe TRBD1 (6 bases). This CDR3 is built from 15 residues. V dropped 3 bases and J dropped 4 bases, with 16 bases sitting between them. CDR1 SGDLS and CDR2 YYNGEE come from the germline V gene. CDR3 sequence (DNA): TGTGCCAGCAGCGACAGAACAGGGTGGGGCACTGAAGCTTTCTTT. Translated: CASSDRTGWGTEAFF.

This clone appeared a single time. The chain is built from TRBV5-1 and TRBJ2-7, with D perhaps assigned TRBD1 or TRBD2 (6 bases each). Germline V gene lookup returns CDR1 SGHRS and CDR2 YFSETQ. The CDR3 extends over 14 amino acids. V lost 0 bases, J lost 4 bases, and 11 bases lay in between. The CDR3 sequence: CASSLVWGAYEQYF. The DNA for the CDR3 is TGCGCCAGCAGCTTGGTTTGGGGGGCTTACGAGCAGTACTTC. The full variable domain, its missing parts supplied by reference TRBV5-1 and TRBJ2-7, is KAGVTQTPRYLIKTRGQQVTLSCSPISGHRSVSWYQQTPGQGLQFLFEYFSETQRNKGNFPGRFSGRQFSNSRSEMNVSTLELGDSALYLCASSLVWGAYEQYFGPGTRLTVT.

V gene TRBV27 combines with J gene TRBJ1-5, with D uncertain. V lost 6 bases to trimming and J lost 0 bases, with 6 bases between them. The CDR3 has 13 residues. The germline V gene has CDR1 MNHEY and CDR2 SMNVEV (reference sequence). The CDR3 sequence is CASRPSSNQPQHF. The CDR3 DNA reads TGTGCCAGCAGGCCTTCTAGCAATCAGCCCCAGCATTTT.

J is TRBJ1-2 and V is TRBV4-1, with D perhaps matching TRBD1 (5 bases). The length of the CDR3 is 16 residues. The germline V gene has CDR1 MGHRA and CDR2 YSYEKL. The germline V and J ends were trimmed by 4 bases and 0 bases, with 15 bases remaining between them. The CDR3: CASSRLQDASNYGYTF. The CDR3 DNA reads as TGCGCCAGCAGCCGATTACAGGACGCCTCTAACTATGGCTACACCTTC.

This chain joins TRBV5-6 and TRBJ1-2; 7 bases are a match to TRBD1. The CDR3 has 17 residues. The trim removed 3 bases at V and 0 bases at J, leaving 11 bases unmatched. Germline values: CDR1 SGHDT, CDR2 YYEEEE. CDR3 sequence (DNA): TGTGCCAGCAGCTCCCTGGTGGGACAGTTAGCTAACTATGGCTACACCTTC. It yields the protein CASSSLVGQLANYGYTF. Complete variable domain (other parts from reference TRBV5-6 and TRBJ1-2): DAGVTQSPTHLIKTRGQQVTLRCSPKSGHDTVSWYQQALGQGPQFIFQYYEEEERQRGNFPDRFSGHQFPNYSSELNVNALLLGDSALYLCASSSLVGQLANYGYTFGSGTRLTVV.

This clone was found a few times. The chain employs TRBV9 and TRBJ2-3; D uncertain. The CDR3 is 14 amino acids. From germline, CDR1 is SGDLS and CDR2 YYNGEE. V gave up 3 bases and J gave up 1 base, with 9 bases separating them. CDR3 protein: CASSDRLGTDTQYF. CDR3 in DNA: TGTGCCAGCAGCGACCGACTGGGCACAGATACGCAGTATTTT.

The V and J genes are TRBV6-5 and TRBJ2-3, with no clear D. Trimming removed 2 bases from V and 4 bases from J, with 10 bases in between. The CDR3 runs 14 residues. Germline CDR1 MNHEY, CDR2 SVGAGI. CDR3 sequence (DNA): TGTGCCAGCAGTTACAGGGCAGCGTCAGATACGCAGTATTTT. This gives the protein CASSYRAASDTQYF.

This clone appeared a single time. J is TRBJ2-3 and V is TRBV11-2; D may be TRBD2 (5 bases). CDR1 and CDR2 (germline): SGHAT, FQNNGV. The CDR3 sequence is 15 residues long. Trimming pared 3 bases from V and 6 bases from J, leaving 16 bases between. The CDR3 nucleotides are TGTGCCAGCAGCTTCATCACTAGTGGTATGGATACGCAGTATTTT. It codes for CASSFITSGMDTQYF.

This chain connects TRBV13 to TRBJ1-3; 9 nucleotides match TRBD1. V gave up 5 bases and J gave up 1 base; unmatched junction bases: 6. Per the germline V gene, CDR1 is PRHDT and CDR2 is FYEKMQ (reference sequence). The CDR3 is made up of 16 amino acids. CDR3 sequence (DNA): TGTGCCAGCAGCGTACCGGGACAGGGTTCTGGAAACACCATATATTTT. Protein product: CASSVPGQGSGNTIYF.

V is TRBV9 and J is TRBJ1-2; 9 bases are shared with TRBD1. V lost 6 bases, J lost 7 bases, and 10 bases stayed unmatched. There are 14 residues in the CDR3. Germline loops: CDR1 SGDLS, CDR2 YYNGEE. CDR3 amino acids: CASTGTGTGIGYTF. As DNA, the CDR3 is TGTGCCAGCACCGGGACCGGGACAGGGATTGGCTACACCTTC. Full variable domain (missing parts from reference TRBV9 and TRBJ1-2): DSGVTQTPKHLITATGQRVTLRCSPRSGDLSVYWYQQSLDQGLQFLIQYYNGEERAKGNILERFSAQQFPDLHSELNLSSLELGDSALYFCASTGTGTGIGYTFGSGTRLTVV.

This clone was seen only once. This sequence joins TRBV7-2 and TRBJ1-1; TRBD1 aligns across 7 bases. With 5 bases clipped from V and 0 bases from J, the junction kept 6 bases outside the gene matches. CDR1 and CDR2 (germline): SGHTA, FQGNSA. The CDR3 covers 15 residues. CDR3 loop: CASSTRTGLNTEAFF. The CDR3 DNA follows: TGTGCCAGCAGCACCAGGACAGGTTTGAACACTGAAGCTTTCTTT.

The chain joins TRBV6-5 to TRBJ1-1; D remains unclear. There are 13 residues in the CDR3. CDR1 is MNHEY, CDR2 SVGAGI, per germline. With 0 bases removed from V and 1 base from J, the gap between germline ends came to 3 bases. The CDR3, as DNA: TGTGCCAGCAGTTACTCGAAGAACACTGAAGCTTTCTTT. This encodes CASSYSKNTEAFF.

This chain connects TRBV3-1 (or the pseudogene TRBV3-2) to TRBJ1-6; D unclear. Trimming took off 4 bases at V and 9 bases at J, with 10 bases between the two ends. Germline loops: CDR1 LGHDT, CDR2 YNNKEL (reference sequence). The CDR3 sequence is 13 residues long. CDR3 in DNA: TGTGCCAGCAGCCTTTCGGACCGTTCACCCCTCCACTTT. It specifies CASSLSDRSPLHF.

This clone has only one observation. The chain couples TRBV3-1 (or the pseudogene TRBV3-2) to TRBJ2-4; maybe TRBD2 (7 bases). The V gene lost 1 base and the J gene lost 7 bases, with 17 bases spanning the gap. The length of the CDR3 is 16 residues. The germline V gene has CDR1 LGHDT and CDR2 YNNKEL (reference sequence). The CDR3 spells CASSQGGGAEVNIQYF. The CDR3, as DNA: TGTGCCAGCAGCCAAGGTGGGGGGGCCGAGGTGAACATTCAGTACTTC.

This chain uses TRBV5-1 with TRBJ2-7; 9 nucleotides align to TRBD1. CDR3 length: 15 amino acids. V was clipped by 3 bases and J by 2 bases; unmatched bases: 6. Germline V gene sequence: CDR1 SGHRS, CDR2 YFSETQ. Written as DNA, the CDR3 is TGCGCCAGCAGCTCAACGGGACAGGGCGCCTACGAGCAGTACTTC. This sequence encodes CASSSTGQGAYEQYF. Complete variable domain (other parts from reference TRBV5-1 and TRBJ2-7): KAGVTQTPRYLIKTRGQQVTLSCSPISGHRSVSWYQQTPGQGLQFLFEYFSETQRNKGNFPGRFSGRQFSNSRSEMNVSTLELGDSALYLCASSSTGQGAYEQYFGPGTRLTVT.

V gene TRBV28 combines with J gene TRBJ1-1; no clear D. The CDR3 has 15 residues. Germline V gene lookup returns CDR1 MDHEN and CDR2 SYDVKM. V was pared by 0 bases and J by 4 bases, with 12 bases between. This chain's CDR3 is CASSLWAAGGTEAFF. Written as DNA, the CDR3 is TGTGCCAGCAGTTTATGGGCGGCGGGAGGCACTGAAGCTTTCTTT.

CDR3 amino acids: CASSTGTFNSNQPQHF. The CDR3 bases are TGTGCCAGCAGCACCGGGACTTTTAATAGCAATCAGCCCCAGCATTTT. The chain employs TRBV5-4 and TRBJ1-5; tentatively, D is TRBD1 (5 bases). Trimming shortened V by 4 bases and J by 0 bases, and 14 bases separated the two germline ends. This CDR3 has 16 residues. CDR1 and CDR2 from the germline V gene are SGHNT and YYREEE (reference sequence).

The chain has TRBV19 and TRBJ1-2; 8 bases align to TRBD1. Germline-derived CDR1 and CDR2 are LNHDA and SQIVND (reference sequence). J was trimmed by 6 bases and V by 10 bases; bases with no gene match: 10. This CDR3 comprises 13 residues. CDR3 coding DNA: TGTGCCACAGGGTGGTCAGGGGGCAATGGCTACACCTTC. This codes for CATGWSGGNGYTF. Based on the CDR3 plus reference TRBV19 and TRBJ1-2, the full variable domain is DGGITQSPKYLFRKEGQNVTLSCEQNLNHDAMYWYRQDPGQGLRLIYYSQIVNDFQKGDIAEGYSVSREKKESFPLTVTSAQKNPTAFYLCATGWSGGNGYTFGSGTRLTVV.

The V gene is TRBV5-6, the J gene TRBJ1-1; TRBD1 aligns across 7 bases. The CDR3 has 11 residues. The junction had 1 base not matched to a gene; V was cut back by 3 bases and J by 8 bases. Germline values: CDR1 SGHDT, CDR2 YYEEEE. The CDR3: CASSWGQEAFF. The CDR3 DNA sequence: TGTGCCAGCAGCTGGGGACAGGAAGCTTTCTTT. Based on the CDR3 plus reference TRBV5-6 and TRBJ1-1, the full variable domain is DAGVTQSPTHLIKTRGQQVTLRCSPKSGHDTVSWYQQALGQGPQFIFQYYEEEERQRGNFPDRFSGHQFPNYSSELNVNALLLGDSALYLCASSWGQEAFFGQGTRLTVV.

The chain combines TRBV18 with TRBJ2-7; D is ambiguous. Germline CDR1 is KGHSH and CDR2 is LQKENI. Trimming shortened V by 2 bases and J by 5 bases, and 13 bases separated the two germline ends. The CDR3 extends over 14 amino acids. The CDR3 is CASSPTGPVDEQYF. CDR3 bases: TGTGCCAGCTCACCAACCGGACCGGTAGACGAGCAGTACTTC.